The source of this T cell receptor beta chain is a study of cytomegalovirus exposure and HLA in healthy donors. As regards this clone: Its antigen is unknown.

Amplification used 60 Vbeta primers and 13 Jbeta primers. This table comes from immunoSEQ multiplex PCR, and its TCRdb copy is limited to in-frame clones, with some not included. Here the sample spans about 120,000 clones, about 80% being singletons. General study results and limits: A later analysis linked a missense DCLRE1C variant to TCR beta V- and J-gene trimming.

The CDR3 loop spans 13 amino acids. Germline V gene sequence: CDR1 MGHRA, CDR2 YSYEKL. V was cut by 4 bases and J by 1 base, with 7 bases left in between. This receptor was obtained from a woman aged 40 to 50 in good health and CMV-seropositive. The genes are TRBV4-1 and TRBJ2-5, with D perhaps TRBD2 (5 bases). The sequenced sample was PBMCs. CDR3 DNA sequence: TGCGCCAGCAGCCGGCGGGTCCAAGAGACCCAGTACTTC. It specifies CASSRRVQETQYF.